This T cell receptor (beta chain) was found in a study of low-dose radiotherapy and immunotherapy resistance in tumors. Covering alpha and beta chains, TRAV- and TRBV-specific primers were used for the first-strand cDNA. The authors ran 15 to 20 PCR cycles to amplify TCRs with a constant-region primer and V-primer adapter. One entry per CDR3 protein, called by TCRdb with MiXCR from the reads. The sample holds about 6,400 distinct CDR3 sequences, 71% seen once. This CDR3 contains 13 residues. Germline lookup yields CDR1 SGHRS and CDR2 YFSETQ. The ends lost 7 bases at V and 2 bases at J; junction bases unmatched: 5.

The clonotype was recovered from a human donor with advanced metastatic prostate, ovarian, gallbladder or colorectal cancer (not recorded which). This table probably holds off-target reads from a library built for another chain. This chain uses TRBV5-1 with TRBJ2-7, with 8 bases fitting TRBD1. In DNA, the CDR3 is TGCGCCAGCGGACAGGGAACAACCTACGAGCAGTACTTC. Its translation is CASGQGTTYEQYF.